This TCR beta chain was sequenced for a study of T cells after posttransplantation cyclophosphamide. Busulfan-fludarabine conditioning, marrow transplant, and cyclophosphamide on days +3 and +4 were administered. This CDR3 is built from 14 residues. Trimming removed 1 base at V and 4 bases at J, with 5 bases between. The V gene's germline CDR1 is PRHDT and CDR2 FYEKMQ (reference sequence). Data came from immunoSEQ multiplex PCR; TCRdb stores just in-frame clones and leaves some out. The table shows some 34,000 clones, with around four fifths occurring only once. The rearrangement joins TRBV13 to TRBJ1-6, with D unresolved. This specimen was CD4+ T cells sorted from blood, taken 1903 days after a stem cell transplant with posttransplant cyclophosphamide. This receptor was obtained from a female patient aged 35 to 55 who received an allogeneic stem cell transplant from a related donor, was CMV-positive, and had no GVHD. The T cells may partly be graft donor cells. CDR3 sequence (DNA): TGTGCCAGCAGCTTAGATAGTTATAATTCACCCCTCCACTTT. The encoded protein is CASSLDSYNSPLHF.